Below are 26 T cell receptor beta chains sequenced from a single sample in a study of cytotoxic CD8 clonotypes in ibrutinib-treated CLL. Libraries were prepared by immunoSEQ multiplex PCR; TCRdb keeps only in-frame clonotypes and omits some of them. The sample has some 120,000 clones, around four fifths seen once; the top ten hold roughly 3.5%. This material consisted of PBMCs, taken after 24 months of ibrutinib treatment. The receptors were sampled from a human donor with chronic lymphocytic leukemia.

The V call is TRBV6-1, the J call TRBJ1-1, with D possibly being TRBD1 (6 bases). V was shortened by 8 bases and J by 2 bases, with 12 bases between the two germline ends. Germline values: CDR1 MNHNS, CDR2 SASEGT. The CDR3 consists of 13 residues. The CDR3 loop reads CASPRTANTEAFF. CDR3 sequence (DNA): TGTGCCAGCCCGAGGACAGCAAACACTGAAGCTTTCTTT.

The rearrangement joins TRBV5-1 to TRBJ1-4; the match to TRBD1 covers 7 bases. V lost 3 bases to trimming and J lost 2 bases; unmatched junction nucleotides: 10. The CDR3 totals 17 residues. The germline gives CDR1 SGHRS, CDR2 YFSETQ. The DNA of the CDR3 is TGCGCCAGCAGCTCCGGGCAGGGGGTGCGGACTAATGAAAAACTGTTTTTT. Residues: CASSSGQGVRTNEKLFF. Together with reference TRBV5-1 and TRBJ1-4, the CDR3 gives the full variable domain: KAGVTQTPRYLIKTRGQQVTLSCSPISGHRSVSWYQQTPGQGLQFLFEYFSETQRNKGNFPGRFSGRQFSNSRSEMNVSTLELGDSALYLCASSSGQGVRTNEKLFFGSGTQLSVL.

The V call is TRBV7-9, the J call TRBJ1-1; D gene unclear. Trimming removed 5 bases at V and 1 base at J, with 17 bases between. The CDR3 runs 16 residues. The germline CDR1 and CDR2 sequences are SEHNR and FQNEAQ (reference sequence). CDR3 region: CASSPDGLVWNTEAFF. The CDR3 region has the DNA TGTGCCAGCAGCCCAGACGGGTTAGTTTGGAACACTGAAGCTTTCTTT.

This clone appeared a few times. The gene calls are TRBV13 and TRBJ2-7; D is possibly TRBD2 (6 bases). This CDR3 has 16 amino acids. The ends were cut back, 0 bases at V and 1 base at J, with 13 bases in the middle. Looked up from germline, CDR1 is PRHDT and CDR2 is FYEKMQ (reference sequence). The CDR3 here is CASSLGRGKGSYEQYF. The CDR3, as DNA: TGTGCCAGCAGCTTAGGTCGCGGGAAGGGGTCCTACGAGCAGTACTTC.

This chain connects TRBV7-9 to TRBJ1-6; maybe TRBD1 (6 bases). This CDR3 region has 15 residues. CDR1 is SEHNR and CDR2 is FQNEAQ in the germline V gene (reference sequence). V shed 5 bases and J shed 7 bases, with 15 bases lying between them. DNA of the CDR3: TGTGCCAGCAGCCCGCGGACAGCTTCGAATTCACCCCTCCACTTT. It encodes CASSPRTASNSPLHF.

The CDR3 region is CASSAQGAFDNEQFF. CDR3 coding DNA: TGTGCCAGCTCAGCCCAGGGAGCTTTTGACAATGAGCAGTTCTTC. The rearrangement uses TRBV18 and TRBJ2-1, with D perhaps given as TRBD1 or TRBD2 (5 bases each). Germline lookup yields CDR1 KGHSH and CDR2 LQKENI. This CDR3 region has 15 residues. Trimming pared 5 bases from V and 5 bases from J, leaving 16 bases between.

The rearrangement uses TRBV11-3 and TRBJ1-1; D unresolved. This CDR3 has 13 residues. V lost 6 bases and J lost 0, with 8 bases in between. The germline V gene has CDR1 SGHNT and CDR2 YENEEA. This CDR3 reads CASSRQMNTEAFF. Here the CDR3 DNA reads TGTGCCAGCAGTAGGCAAATGAACACTGAAGCTTTCTTT.

The rearrangement links TRBV6-5 to TRBJ2-7, with 9 bases matching TRBD1. Germline V CDR1 and CDR2: MNHEY, SVGAGI. This CDR3 comprises 15 residues. With V trimmed by 4 bases and J by 2 bases, 6 bases remained unmatched. CDR3 region: CASSSPGQGAYEQYF. CDR3 coding DNA: TGTGCCAGCAGTTCGCCGGGACAGGGAGCCTACGAGCAGTACTTC.

This sequence joins TRBV29-1 and TRBJ1-2; 9 bases are shared with TRBD1. The CDR3 is 14 residues long. Germline V gives CDR1 SQVTM, CDR2 ANQGSEA. Trimming cost V 2 bases and J 4 bases; bases outside gene matches: 5. In nucleotides, the CDR3 is TGCAGCGTTGAACTGTGGGACAGGGCCTATGGCTACACCTTC. Encoded protein: CSVELWDRAYGYTF. The complete variable domain, with remaining parts taken from reference TRBV29-1 and TRBJ1-2, reads SAVISQKPSRDICQRGTSLTIQCQVDSQVTMMFWYRQQPGQSLTLIATANQGSEATYESGFVIDKFPISRPNLTFSTLTVSNMSPEDSSIYLCSVELWDRAYGYTFGSGTRLTVV.

V usage is TRBV5-1 and J usage is TRBJ1-4; possible D gene TRBD1, 5 bases. Germline lookup yields CDR1 SGHRS and CDR2 YFSETQ. The CDR3 has 14 amino acids. Deletions cut 6 bases from V and 4 bases from J, with 13 bases between. For the CDR3, the DNA is TGCGCCAGCAACCCTTCGGGGGGTAATGAAAAACTGTTTTTT. Its protein product is CASNPSGGNEKLFF.

This chain joins TRBV19 and TRBJ1-5, with 10 bases identical to TRBD1. Germline V lookup: CDR1 LNHDA, CDR2 SQIVND (reference sequence). V lost 0 bases and J lost 2; bases outside the gene matches: 4. The CDR3 has 17 amino acids. DNA of the CDR3: TGTGCCAGTAGTATAGATCGGGACAGGGGAGGCAATCAGCCCCAGCATTTT. Translated, it gives CASSIDRDRGGNQPQHF.

The V gene is TRBV4-3, the J gene TRBJ1-1; no clear D. Germline CDR1 reads LGHNA; CDR2 reads YSLEER. The CDR3 contains 13 residues. V was clipped by 4 bases and J by 4 bases, with 10 bases between them. DNA for the CDR3: TGCGCCAGCAGCCTCATTCAGTTCACTGAAGCTTTCTTT. Residues: CASSLIQFTEAFF.

The chain has TRBV6-5 and TRBJ2-2, with TRBD1 identical over 8 bases. This CDR3 spans 16 amino acids. Germline lookup yields CDR1 MNHEY and CDR2 SVGAGI. After removal of 2 bases from V and 6 bases from J, the junction contained 8 bases not matched to a gene. The CDR3 DNA reads TGTGCCAGCAGTTACGCAACCACGACAGGGGCCGGGGAGCTGTTTTTT. Protein sequence: CASSYATTTGAGELFF.

The genes are TRBV6-5 and TRBJ2-3, with TRBD1 as a possible D gene (5 bases). From germline, CDR1 is MNHEY and CDR2 SVGAGI. Trimming removed 7 bases from V and 0 bases from J, with 14 bases in between. CDR3 size: 15 residues. CDR3 DNA: TGTGCCAGCACCGACAGATTGTCTAGCACAGATACGCAGTATTTT. Residues: CASTDRLSSTDTQYF.

This chain joins TRBV14 and TRBJ2-6; 7 bases agree with TRBD1. Germline CDR1 is SGHDN and CDR2 is FVKESK. This CDR3 contains 20 residues. V trimming: 0 bases; J trimming: 0 bases; junction bases outside the gene matches: 11. The CDR3 reads CASSQDFVWDSSSGANVLTF. The DNA of the CDR3 is TGTGCCAGCAGCCAAGATTTTGTTTGGGACAGCAGCTCTGGGGCCAACGTCCTGACTTTC.

This chain links TRBV12-5 with TRBJ2-7; D perhaps matches TRBD1 (5 bases). Germline V gene lookup returns CDR1 LGHNT and CDR2 FRNRAP. Between the trimmed V and J ends, which lost 0 bases and 2 bases, there was a span of 14 bases. There are 16 residues in the CDR3. The CDR3 region is CASGLVPGRAAYEQYF. CDR3 sequence (DNA): TGTGCTAGTGGTTTGGTTCCGGGCAGGGCGGCCTACGAGCAGTACTTC.

This clone appeared a single time. The V call is TRBV7-2, the J call TRBJ1-2; 9 nucleotides align to TRBD1. Trimming took 5 bases from V and 4 from J; bases not matched to a gene: 8. This CDR3 comprises 15 residues. CDR1 and CDR2 from the germline V gene are SGHTA and FQGNSA. CDR3 sequence: CASSRRTGDSYGYTF. For the CDR3, the DNA is TGTGCCAGCAGCCGCCGGACAGGGGATTCCTATGGCTACACCTTC.

The chain has TRBV30 and TRBJ2-1; 9 positions agree with TRBD2. V gave up 0 bases and J gave up 9 bases; unmatched junction bases: 6. Germline CDR1 and CDR2: GTSNPN and SVGIG (reference sequence). This CDR3 has 14 residues. The CDR3 DNA follows: TGTGCCTGGAGTGTACGGCGGGGGGGCGGTGAGCAGTTCTTC. Residues: CAWSVRRGGGEQFF.

This clone came up a few times. The chain is built from TRBV4-2 and TRBJ2-3; D perhaps matches TRBD2 (5 bases). The CDR3 loop spans 15 amino acids. Germline values: CDR1 LGHNA, CDR2 YNFKEQ. V was shortened by 1 base and J by 2 bases, with 10 bases between the two germline ends. CDR3 nucleotides: TGTGCCAGCAGCCAAGGTGCCGGGGACACAGATACGCAGTATTTT. It encodes CASSQGAGDTDTQYF.

This clone was detected a few times. V is TRBV5-1 and J is TRBJ2-5; D is perhaps TRBD2 (6 bases). V was cut by 3 bases and J by 6 bases, with 30 bases left in between. Germline CDR1 and CDR2: SGHRS and YFSETQ. This CDR3 region has 19 residues. CDR3 DNA: TGCGCCAGCAGCTGGACGGAGGGCTTGGGCGGACCCCTGTTGAAGACCCAGTACTTC. Translated, it gives CASSWTEGLGGPLLKTQYF.

The rearrangement uses TRBV18 and TRBJ1-5; TRBD1 is a possible D gene (5 bases). V was pared by 3 bases and J by 3 bases, with 9 bases between. Germline V lookup: CDR1 KGHSH, CDR2 LQKENI. The CDR3 sequence is 14 residues long. The CDR3 sequence is CASSPGAHNQPQHF. CDR3 in DNA: TGTGCCAGCTCACCCGGGGCACACAATCAGCCCCAGCATTTT.

The chain carries TRBV30 and TRBJ1-1; D call uncertain. The V and J ends lost 0 bases and 10 bases respectively, with 12 bases between them. The CDR3 is 12 amino acids. Germline CDR1 is GTSNPN and CDR2 is SVGIG (reference sequence). Here the CDR3 reads CAWSVNPQVAFF. The DNA of the CDR3 is TGTGCCTGGAGTGTTAACCCTCAGGTAGCTTTCTTT.

The chain uses TRBV6-1 and TRBJ2-1; D possibly matches TRBD1 or TRBD2 (5 bases each). Per germline, CDR1 MNHNS and CDR2 SASEGT. V was cut by 8 bases and J by 8 bases, with 13 bases left in between. The CDR3 runs 12 residues. Written as DNA, the CDR3 is TGTGCCAGCGGATCGGGGCCGGATGAGCAGTTCTTC. Translating it yields CASGSGPDEQFF.

The chain joins TRBV10-3 to TRBJ2-7; D tentatively reads TRBD1 or TRBD2 (5 bases each). The CDR3 runs 14 residues. Germline V gives CDR1 ENHRY, CDR2 SYGVKD. Trimming left V 2 bases short and J 5 bases short, with 13 bases between. The CDR3 here is CAISERQGENEQYF. In DNA, the CDR3 is TGTGCCATCAGTGAGCGGCAGGGAGAGAACGAGCAGTACTTC.

The chain employs TRBV7-8 and TRBJ1-5; the D is unclear. Germline values: CDR1 SGHVS, CDR2 FQNEAQ. The CDR3 length is 14 residues. The V end was cut by 1 base, the J end by 7 bases, with 11 bases between. CDR3 nucleotide sequence: TGTGCCAGCAGCTTAGAGGTAGGGCCGCAGCCCCAGCATTTT. Protein: CASSLEVGPQPQHF.

The chain joins TRBV29-1 to TRBJ1-5; 7 bases line up with TRBD1. Germline-derived CDR1 and CDR2 are SQVTM and ANQGSEA. The CDR3 extends over 13 amino acids. The J segment lost 4 bases and the V segment lost 6 bases, leaving 6 bases of the junction unmatched. The chain's CDR3 is CSVGTDLNQPQHF. The CDR3, as DNA: TGCAGCGTGGGGACAGATCTAAATCAGCCCCAGCATTTT.